Listed below are T cell receptor beta chains from one sample, sequenced in a study of shared clonotypes between healthy human individuals. Method: immunoSEQ multiplex PCR; TCRdb's copy keeps in-frame clones and lacks some. The sample has 550,000 to 750,000 clones; around 90% are singletons. Sequencing was done on a sample of naive CD8+ T cells sorted from blood. The receptors derive from a man aged 30-40 years in good health. CDR3s include the opening cysteine and the closing phenylalanine or tryptophan. Fields, in order: clone size, V gene, J gene, D gene, CDR3 DNA, CDR3 protein. The D gene is left open where the match is weak. The size of a clone is reported for some rows only, either as once, few or many, or as a class for expanded clones.

once	TRBV9	TRBJ1-5	TRBD1	TGTGCCAGCAGCGGGACAGGGGGGTTAGATCAGCCCCAGCATTTT	CASSGTGGLDQPQHF
once	TRBV27	TRBJ1-5	NA	TGTGCCAGCAGTTTATCGATGAATCAGCCCCAGCATTTT	CASSLSMNQPQHF
NA	TRBV7-6	TRBJ1-1	NA	TGTGCCAGCAGCTTTCCACTCACTGCAAGTGGGGCTTTCTTT	CASSFPLTASGAFF
NA	TRBV13	TRBJ2-7	NA	TGTGCCAGCAGCTCCATAGGTGGGGCTACCTACGAGCAGTACTTC	CASSSIGGATYEQYF
NA	TRBV28	TRBJ1-5	NA	TGTGCCAGCAGGAGGGACGCGCAGCCCCAGCATTTT	CASRRDAQPQHF
NA	TRBV5-1	TRBJ2-7	NA	TGCGCCAGCAGCTTGGACCGCCACTACGAGCAGTACTTC	CASSLDRHYEQYF
NA	TRBV4-3	TRBJ1-1	NA	TGCGCCAGCAGCTACTCGGGACAGAACACTGAAGCTTTCTTT	CASSYSGQNTEAFF
NA	TRBV28	TRBJ2-1	NA	TGTGCCAGCAGCTATCGGACAGTTTACAATGAGCAGTTCTTC	CASSYRTVYNEQFF
NA	TRBV18	TRBJ1-1	NA	TGTGCCAGCTCGCTGTCAGGGGTTCAGGACACTGAAGCTTTCTTT	CASSLSGVQDTEAFF
NA	TRBV28	TRBJ1-5	NA	TGTGCCAGCGGGACATCTAGCAATCAGCCCCAGCATTTT	CASGTSSNQPQHF
NA	TRBV27	TRBJ1-5	NA	TGTGCCAGCAGTCCGTACTGGGGGGCGGCTCAGCCCCAGCATTTT	CASSPYWGAAQPQHF
NA	TRBV4-3	TRBJ2-7	TRBD2	TGCGCCAGCAGCCGAGGTATTAGCGGGAGCTACGAGCAGTACTTC	CASSRGISGSYEQYF
NA	TRBV19	TRBJ2-3	NA	TGTGCCAGTAGTATCACAGGGACGGTCGATACGCAGTATTTT	CASSITGTVDTQYF
NA	TRBV5-1	TRBJ1-5	NA	TGCGCCAGCAGCCCGGCCCAGGGCCCAAATCAGCCCCAGCATTTT	CASSPAQGPNQPQHF
NA	TRBV28	TRBJ1-3	NA	TGTGCCAGCAGTTTAGGTAGTAGCAGTGGAAACACCATATATTTT	CASSLGSSSGNTIYF
NA	TRBV10-3	TRBJ2-1	TRBD2	TGTGCCATCACCGAAAATACCGGGACTAGCGGAAACAATGAGCAGTTCTTC	CAITENTGTSGNNEQFF
NA	TRBV2	TRBJ2-7	TRBD1	TGTGCCAGCCCCGCCCTACGACAGGGGGGCTACGAGCAGTACTTC	CASPALRQGGYEQYF
NA	TRBV7-9	TRBJ2-3	NA	TGTGCCAGCAGCCTAGGGTCTCTGGCGGGTAGCACAGATACGCAGTATTTT	CASSLGSLAGSTDTQYF
NA	TRBV29-1	TRBJ2-2	NA	TGCAGCGTTTACAGGGTGAACACCGGGGAGCTGTTTTTT	CSVYRVNTGELFF
NA	TRBV7-9	TRBJ2-6	NA	TGTGCCAGCAGCTTAACCGGTGTTAAGAGCTCTGGGGCCAACGTCCTGACTTTC	CASSLTGVKSSGANVLTF
NA	TRBV4-1	TRBJ2-3	NA	TGCGCCAGCAGCCAATCACCGAACGGTGGACGCACAGATACGCAGTATTTT	CASSQSPNGGRTDTQYF
NA	TRBV5-1	TRBJ2-3	NA	TGCGCCAGCAGCTGGGGTGAAGGTTACACAGATACGCAGTATTTT	CASSWGEGYTDTQYF
NA	TRBV27	TRBJ2-5	NA	TGTGCCAGCAGTACCCCGTTTGCGCGGGGACAAGAGACCCAGTACTTC	CASSTPFARGQETQYF
NA	TRBV6-6	TRBJ1-1	NA	TGTGCCAGCTTTGGCCCTCGGGACAACTTGAACACTGAAGCTTTCTTT	CASFGPRDNLNTEAFF
NA	TRBV5-5	TRBJ2-7	NA	TGTGCCAGCAGCTTGTCGGAGTACGAGCAGTACTTC	CASSLSEYEQYF
NA	TRBV28	TRBJ2-5	NA	TGTGCCAGCAGTTATTCGGAGACCCAGTACTTC	CASSYSETQYF
NA	TRBV11-2	TRBJ1-1	NA	TGTGCCAGCAACTCAGGACCGAACACTGAAGCTTTCTTT	CASNSGPNTEAFF
NA	TRBV21-1	TRBJ1-1	NA	TGTGCCAGCAGCAAAGTTACGGGACAGGGTCACGAAGCTTTCTTT	CASSKVTGQGHEAFF
once	TRBV19	TRBJ2-1	TRBD2	TGTGCCAGTAGTTGGCGCGGGGGGTACAATGAGCAGTTCTTC	CASSWRGGYNEQFF
NA	TRBV19	TRBJ2-1	TRBD2	TGTGCCAGTAGTATAGGGACGGGGGGGGACAATGAGCAGTTCTTC	CASSIGTGGDNEQFF
NA	TRBV11-1	TRBJ2-7	TRBD2	TGTGCCAGCAGCTTAGTCACTAGCGGGAGGCCCGAGCAGTACTTC	CASSLVTSGRPEQYF
NA	TRBV4-1	TRBJ2-7	TRBD1	TGCGCCAGCAGCCAAGCGGGGACAGGGTGGAACTACGAGCAGTACTTC	CASSQAGTGWNYEQYF
NA	TRBV28	TRBJ2-1	TRBD2	TGTGCCAGCAGTTTGGGACTAGCGGGAGGGCTAGGTGAGCAGTTCTTC	CASSLGLAGGLGEQFF
NA	TRBV9	TRBJ2-1	NA	TGTGCCAGCAGCCATCCGGGTGAGCAGTTCTTC	CASSHPGEQFF
NA	TRBV15	TRBJ2-3	TRBD2	TGTGCCACCAGCAGAGATGGGACTAGAGCAGATACGCAGTATTTT	CATSRDGTRADTQYF
NA	TRBV28	TRBJ2-7	TRBD2	TGTGCCAGCAGTCCCTTGCTGGGCGGGAGATCTCTTGACTACGAGCAGTACTTC	CASSPLLGGRSLDYEQYF
NA	TRBV7-9	TRBJ2-1	NA	TGTGCCAGCAGCTCGCCGACGGTCTACAATGAGCAGTTCTTC	CASSSPTVYNEQFF
NA	TRBV7-9	TRBJ2-1	NA	TGTGCCAGCGCGACTAGTATTGAGCAGTTCTTC	CASATSIEQFF
NA	TRBV6-6	TRBJ1-4	NA	TGTGCCAGCTGGACAGACAATGAAAAACTGTTTTTT	CASWTDNEKLFF
NA	TRBV2	TRBJ2-7	TRBD1	TGTGCCAGCATGGACAGGGATTCCTACGAGCAGTACTTC	CASMDRDSYEQYF
NA	TRBV6-1	TRBJ2-7	NA	TGTGCCAGCAGTGAATGGGGGGCCAGGCGAACTTACGAGCAGTACTTC	CASSEWGARRTYEQYF
many	TRBV4-3	TRBJ2-6	NA	TGCGCCAGCAGCCAAGACAGTTTCTCTGGGGCCAACGTCCTGACTTTC	CASSQDSFSGANVLTF
NA	TRBV4-1	TRBJ2-3	NA	TGCGCCAGCAGCCAAGTGGGCAGGGGGGGACAAGATACGCAGTATTTT	CASSQVGRGGQDTQYF
NA	TRBV27	TRBJ1-1	NA	TGTGCCAGCAGTCTAGCCGGGATCACTGAAGCTTTCTTT	CASSLAGITEAFF
NA	TRBV27	TRBJ2-2	NA	TGTGCCAGCAGTCCGATAGGGTTGAACACCGGGGAGCTGTTTTTT	CASSPIGLNTGELFF
NA	TRBV19	TRBJ1-1	NA	TGTGCCAGTAGTATCGCAGGTCTACACACTGAAGCTTTCTTT	CASSIAGLHTEAFF
NA	TRBV6-6	TRBJ2-5	TRBD1	TGTGCCAGCAGTTACGGGACAGGGGGGGTTGAGACCCAGTACTTC	CASSYGTGGVETQYF
NA	TRBV29-1	TRBJ2-5	NA	TGCAGCGTTGAAGGTGGGGCTAGCGTCCAAGAGACCCAGTACTTC	CSVEGGASVQETQYF
NA	TRBV28	TRBJ2-2	NA	TGTGCCAGCAGTTTAGTCGGCGGAGCGAACACCGGGGAGCTGTTTTTT	CASSLVGGANTGELFF
NA	TRBV9	TRBJ2-7	TRBD2	TGTGCCAGCAGCGTATCCCAGACTAGCGGTATCCCCTACGAGCAGTACTTC	CASSVSQTSGIPYEQYF
NA	TRBV7-9	TRBJ2-7	NA	TGTGCCAGCAGCTCCCCCCCCGAGCAGTACTTC	CASSSPPEQYF
NA	TRBV5-1	TRBJ1-1	NA	TGCGCCAGCAGCTTCGATATGAACACTGAAGCTTTCTTT	CASSFDMNTEAFF
NA	TRBV28	TRBJ2-4	NA	TGTGCCAGCAGTTTATCCCCGACAGGTACAAACATTCAGTACTTC	CASSLSPTGTNIQYF
NA	TRBV28	TRBJ2-1	TRBD2	TGTGCCAGCAGATATTCTAGCGGGAGTTGGGGTAGGAATGAGCAGTTCTTC	CASRYSSGSWGRNEQFF
NA	TRBV7-8	TRBJ2-7	NA	TGTGCCAGCAGCCCCCTGATTGGAGATCAACCCTACGAGCAGTACTTC	CASSPLIGDQPYEQYF
NA	TRBV29-1	TRBJ2-7	NA	TGCAGCGCCAATGGACAAGACTCCTACGAGCAGTACTTC	CSANGQDSYEQYF
NA	TRBV28	TRBJ2-5	NA	TGTGCCAGCAGTATAGTGACGGGAGTTGCGGAGACCCAGTACTTC	CASSIVTGVAETQYF
NA	TRBV27	TRBJ2-7	TRBD2	TGTGCCAGCACTTCCCCTAGCGGGAGCGAGCAGTACTTC	CASTSPSGSEQYF
NA	TRBV9	TRBJ2-1	NA	TGTGCCAGCAGCGTAGGAAGTGGGCGCCGGTACAATGAGCAGTTCTTC	CASSVGSGRRYNEQFF